Each of the 5 T cell receptor beta chains below was sequenced from the same sample in a study of blood T cell repertoires in COVID-19. TCRdb's table, derived via immunoSEQ multiplex PCR, lists solely in-frame clones and lacks some. The sample holds about 130,000 clones, 77% seen once. Sequencing was performed on peripheral blood. The source is a man older than 75 with acute or convalescent COVID-19.

The chain employs TRBV5-6 and TRBJ2-1; 8 nucleotides agree with TRBD2. Trimming cost V 4 bases and J 4 bases; bases outside gene matches: 16. CDR1 and CDR2 from the germline V gene are SGHDT and YYEEEE. CDR3 length equals 18 residues. The CDR3 DNA reads TGTGCCAGCAGCCCGTCAGCGGGGGCCCGTCCAACATACAATGAGCAGTTCTTC. The encoded protein is CASSPSAGARPTYNEQFF.

The chain joins TRBV19 to TRBJ2-7; the match to TRBD1 covers 7 bases. The CDR3 runs 14 residues. Germline V gene data show CDR1 as LNHDA and CDR2 as SQIVND (reference sequence). V lost 3 bases, J lost 3 bases, and 5 bases stayed unmatched. CDR3 protein: CASSMTGSGYEQYF. The CDR3 nucleotides read TGTGCCAGTAGTATGACAGGGAGCGGCTACGAGCAGTACTTC.

The chain combines TRBV6-5 with TRBJ2-5; 8 bases are shared with TRBD2. Unmatched junction bases numbered 3, after V lost 2 bases and J lost 4 bases. Germline V gives CDR1 MNHEY, CDR2 SVGAGI. This CDR3 spans 14 amino acids. CDR3 bases: TGTGCCAGCAGTTACGCGGGAGGAGGAGAGACCCAGTACTTC. Protein product: CASSYAGGGETQYF.

V gene TRBV5-1 combines with J gene TRBJ1-3, with D hard to call. The length of the CDR3 is 15 residues. V gave up 4 bases and J gave up 0 bases, with 11 bases separating them. Germline V gene data show CDR1 as SGHRS and CDR2 as YFSETQ. CDR3 sequence reads: CASSPDLNSGNTIYF. The CDR3 DNA reads as TGCGCCAGCAGCCCGGACTTAAACTCTGGAAACACCATATATTTT. Full variable domain (outside the CDR3, taken from reference TRBV5-1 and TRBJ1-3): KAGVTQTPRYLIKTRGQQVTLSCSPISGHRSVSWYQQTPGQGLQFLFEYFSETQRNKGNFPGRFSGRQFSNSRSEMNVSTLELGDSALYLCASSPDLNSGNTIYFGEGSWLTVV.

A few counts support this clone. The genes are TRBV30 and TRBJ2-5, with 12 nucleotides matching TRBD2. Looked up from germline, CDR1 is GTSNPN and CDR2 is SVGIG (reference sequence). J was trimmed by 4 bases and V by 3 bases; bases with no gene match: 9. The CDR3 is 16 residues long. The CDR3 protein is CAWSSGLAGRGETQYF. CDR3 DNA sequence: TGTGCCTGGAGCTCTGGACTAGCGGGGAGGGGAGAGACCCAGTACTTC.